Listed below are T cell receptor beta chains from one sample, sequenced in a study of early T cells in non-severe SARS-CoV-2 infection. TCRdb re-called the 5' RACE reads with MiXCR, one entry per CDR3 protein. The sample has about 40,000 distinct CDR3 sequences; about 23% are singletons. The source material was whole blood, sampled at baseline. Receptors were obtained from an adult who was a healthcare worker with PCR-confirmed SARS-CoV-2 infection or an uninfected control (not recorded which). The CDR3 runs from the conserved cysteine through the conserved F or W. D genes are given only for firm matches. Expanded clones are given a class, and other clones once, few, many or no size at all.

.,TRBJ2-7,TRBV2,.,TGTGCCAGCAGTGAAAGTGAGAGCTCCTACGAGCAGTACTTC,CASSESESSYEQYF
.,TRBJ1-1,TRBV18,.,TGTGCCAGCTCACCAGCGTATGATGCTGAAGCTTTCTTT,CASSPAYDAEAFF
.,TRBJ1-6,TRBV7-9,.,TGTGCCAGCAGTGGGATAGGGACCTATAATTCACCCCTCCACTTT,CASSGIGTYNSPLHF
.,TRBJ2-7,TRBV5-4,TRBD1,TGTGCCAGCAGCCCGGTAGGTAGGGGACAGGGCTACGAGCAGTACTTC,CASSPVGRGQGYEQYF
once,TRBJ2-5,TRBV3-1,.,TGTGCCAGCAGCCAAGAGGTGACCCAGTACTTC,CASSQEVTQYF
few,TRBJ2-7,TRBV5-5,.,TGTGCCAGCAGCTTCCCCGGCTCCTACGAGCAGTACTTC,CASSFPGSYEQYF
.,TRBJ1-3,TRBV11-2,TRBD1,TGTGCCAGCAGCTTAGGGACAGGGTACGGAAACACCATATATTTT,CASSLGTGYGNTIYF
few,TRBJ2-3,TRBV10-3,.,TGTGCCATCAGTGATGGGGCAGGAGATACGCAGTATTTT,CAISDGAGDTQYF
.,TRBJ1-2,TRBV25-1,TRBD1,TGTGCCAGCAGTGGCCCCCGACAGGGAGACGTATCAACTTTCTATGGCTACACCTTC,CASSGPRQGDVSTFYGYTF
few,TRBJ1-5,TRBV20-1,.,TGCAGTGCTAGAGATGTGGGGCCGGGAAATCAGCCCCAGCATTTT,CSARDVGPGNQPQHF
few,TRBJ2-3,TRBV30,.,TGTGCCTGGAGTATCGGGGCCGGCACTGATACGCAGTATTTT,CAWSIGAGTDTQYF
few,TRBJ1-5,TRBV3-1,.,TGTGCCAGCAGCCAGAACGTAGGCAATCAGCCCCAGCATTTT,CASSQNVGNQPQHF
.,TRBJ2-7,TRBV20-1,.,TGCAGTGCTAGAAGGCTCCGAGCCAGCGGCAGGTACGAGCTGTACTTC,CSARRLRASGRYELYF
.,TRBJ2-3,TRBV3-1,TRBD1,TGTGCCAGCAGCCCGACAGGGGGCATTGCAGATACGCAGTATTTT,CASSPTGGIADTQYF
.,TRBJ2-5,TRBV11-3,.,TGTGCCAGCAGCCCTGGTCCCGGGAAGACCCAGTACTTC,CASSPGPGKTQYF
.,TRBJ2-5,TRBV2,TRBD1,TGTGCCAGCAGTGAAGACAGGGGGCAAGAGACCCAGTACTTC,CASSEDRGQETQYF
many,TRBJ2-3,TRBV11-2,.,TGTGCCACCGGCCAGGGAGATACGCAGTATTTT,CATGQGDTQYF
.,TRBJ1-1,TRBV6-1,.,TGTGCCAGCAGTGAGCTAGGAGGAGCTTTCTTT,CASSELGGAFF
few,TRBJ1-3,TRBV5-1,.,TGCGCCAGCAGCTTATGGGGGGATCACTCTGGAAACACCATATATTTT,CASSLWGDHSGNTIYF
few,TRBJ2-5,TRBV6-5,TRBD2,TGTGCCAGCAGTTACCTGCGGGGGCAAGAGACCCAGTACTTC,CASSYLRGQETQYF
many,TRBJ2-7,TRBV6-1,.,TGTGCCAGCGCCCCCTCCTACGAGCAGTACTTC,CASAPSYEQYF
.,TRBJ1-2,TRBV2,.,TGTGCCAGCAGTGAAGTTGCAGGCATTGGCTACACCTTC,CASSEVAGIGYTF
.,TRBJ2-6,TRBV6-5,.,TGTGCCAGCAGTTACTCTGCAGGGACTGGGGCCAACGTCCTGACTTTC,CASSYSAGTGANVLTF
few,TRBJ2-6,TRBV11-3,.,TGTGCCAGCAGCTCCCTCCGGCGGGGATCGGCCAACGTCCTGACTTTC,CASSSLRRGSANVLTF
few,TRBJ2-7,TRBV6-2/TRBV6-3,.,TGTGCCAGCAGTCAACAAGGGTTCACCTACGAGCAGTACTTC,CASSQQGFTYEQYF
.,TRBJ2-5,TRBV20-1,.,TGCAGTGCTAGTGCCTCGTACCAAGAGACCCAGTACTTC,CSASASYQETQYF
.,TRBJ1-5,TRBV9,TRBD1,TGTGCCAGCAGCGTAGGAGGGGACAGGGGATTTCAGCCCCAGCATTTT,CASSVGGDRGFQPQHF
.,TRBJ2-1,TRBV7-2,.,TGTGCCAGCAGCTCCGCGGGCCTGCGGGACAATGAGCAGTTCTTC,CASSSAGLRDNEQFF
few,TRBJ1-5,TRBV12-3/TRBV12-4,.,TGTGCCAGCAGCAGCACGAGGGAGAAGTATAGGCCCCAGCATTTT,CASSSTREKYRPQHF
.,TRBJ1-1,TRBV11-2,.,TGTGCCAGCAGCCGGGGGATTCAGGGTCCAGCTTTCTTT,CASSRGIQGPAFF
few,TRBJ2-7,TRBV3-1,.,TGTGCCAGCAGCCAAGTTTCGTCAGGCGAGCAGTACTTC,CASSQVSSGEQYF
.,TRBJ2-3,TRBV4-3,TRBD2,TGCGCCAGCAGCCACCTGACTAGCGGGGGGAGAACAGATACGCAGTATTTT,CASSHLTSGGRTDTQYF
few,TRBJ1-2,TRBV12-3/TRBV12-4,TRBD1,TGTGCCAGCAGCCAACAGGGGGTCTATGGCTACACCTTC,CASSQQGVYGYTF